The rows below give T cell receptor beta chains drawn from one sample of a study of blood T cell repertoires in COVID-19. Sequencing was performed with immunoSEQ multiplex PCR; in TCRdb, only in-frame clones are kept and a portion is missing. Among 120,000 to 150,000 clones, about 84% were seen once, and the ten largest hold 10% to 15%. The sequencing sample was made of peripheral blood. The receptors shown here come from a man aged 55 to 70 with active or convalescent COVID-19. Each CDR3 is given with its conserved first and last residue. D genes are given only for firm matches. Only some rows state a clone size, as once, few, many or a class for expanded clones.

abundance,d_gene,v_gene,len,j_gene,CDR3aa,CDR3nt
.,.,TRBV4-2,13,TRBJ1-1,CASSGGRHTEAFF,TGTGCCAGCAGCGGCGGGAGGCACACTGAAGCTTTCTTT
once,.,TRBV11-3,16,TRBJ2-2,CASSSRGLDSAGELFF,TGTGCCAGCAGCTCACGGGGTCTAGATTCGGCCGGGGAGCTGTTTTTT
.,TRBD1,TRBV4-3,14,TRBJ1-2,CASSRTGGSYGYTF,TGCGCCAGCAGCCGAACAGGGGGGAGCTATGGCTACACCTTC
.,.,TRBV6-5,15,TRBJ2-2,CASSYEVDPTGELFF,TGTGCCAGCAGTTATGAGGTCGATCCCACCGGGGAGCTGTTTTTT
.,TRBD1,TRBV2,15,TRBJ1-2,CASSISQGVPAGYTF,TGTGCCAGCAGTATATCTCAGGGGGTGCCTGCTGGCTACACCTTC
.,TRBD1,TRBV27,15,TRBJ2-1,CASHNRGTNVGEQFF,TGTGCCAGCCACAACAGGGGAACCAACGTGGGTGAGCAGTTCTTC
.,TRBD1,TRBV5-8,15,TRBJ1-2,CASSHGQGWNYGYTF,TGTGCCAGCAGCCACGGACAGGGATGGAACTATGGCTACACCTTC
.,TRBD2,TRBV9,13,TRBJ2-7,CASSAGLADEQYF,TGTGCCAGCAGCGCGGGACTAGCGGACGAGCAGTACTTC
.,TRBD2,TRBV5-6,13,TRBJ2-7,CASSHSGSYEQYF,TGTGCCAGCAGCCATAGCGGGAGTTACGAGCAGTACTTC
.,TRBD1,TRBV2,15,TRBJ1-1,CASSAPDRADTEAFF,TGTGCCAGCAGTGCACCGGACAGGGCGGACACTGAAGCTTTCTTT
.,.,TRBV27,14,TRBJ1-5,CASSLRGNNQPQHF,TGTGCCAGCAGCCTTAGGGGCAACAATCAGCCCCAGCATTTT
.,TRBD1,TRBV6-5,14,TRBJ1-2,CASLRTGRRDGYTF,TGTGCCAGCCTTCGGACAGGGAGGAGAGATGGCTACACCTTC
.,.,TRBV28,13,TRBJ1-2,CASVTGWDYGYTF,TGTGCCAGCGTCACAGGGTGGGACTATGGCTACACCTTC
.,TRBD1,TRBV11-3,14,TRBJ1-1,CASSLTGEGTEAFF,TGTGCCAGCAGCTTGACAGGGGAGGGCACTGAAGCTTTCTTT
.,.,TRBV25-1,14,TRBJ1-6,CASSEMRVWSPLHF,TGTGCCAGCAGTGAGATGAGGGTATGGTCACCCCTCCACTTT
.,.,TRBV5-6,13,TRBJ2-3,CASSVKGVDTQYF,TGTGCCAGCAGTGTCAAGGGGGTAGATACGCAGTATTTT
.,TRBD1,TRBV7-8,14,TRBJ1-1,CASSLQQGATEAFF,TGTGCCAGCAGCTTACAACAGGGGGCAACTGAAGCTTTCTTT
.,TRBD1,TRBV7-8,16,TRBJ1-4,CASSPTAGTGGEKLFF,TGTGCCAGCAGCCCCACAGCGGGGACAGGGGGTGAAAAACTGTTTTTT
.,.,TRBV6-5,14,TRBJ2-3,CASSYGRSTDTQYF,TGTGCCAGCAGTTACGGGAGGAGCACAGATACGCAGTATTTT
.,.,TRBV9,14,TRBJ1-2,CASSGTDTDYGYTF,TGTGCCAGCAGCGGGACAGACACCGACTATGGCTACACCTTC
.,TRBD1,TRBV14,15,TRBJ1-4,CASSQLGQGFVELFF,TGTGCCAGCAGCCAACTGGGACAGGGGTTTGTGGAACTGTTTTTT
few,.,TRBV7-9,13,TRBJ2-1,CASSLEAGARQFF,TGTGCCAGCAGCTTAGAGGCAGGGGCTCGGCAGTTCTTC